These 14 T cell receptor beta chains originate from one sample sequenced in a study of blood T cell repertoires in COVID-19 (dated by TCRdb to 2020 to 2021). The receptor library was made with the immunoSEQ multiplex PCR assay. Entries here come from immuneACCESS through TCRdb and include only in-frame sequences with V and J called. Some clones fail to appear in such tables; in the studies checked, an unresolved V gene covers under half of the shortfall, and the cause of the remainder is unknown. A total of 270,000 or so clones appear in this sample, under 90% of them only once. The ten largest make up 3.1% of the sample. Specimen: peripheral blood. These receptor sequences come from a woman aged 18-30 years with acute or convalescent COVID-19.

There are many counts of this clone. This chain links TRBV7-2 with TRBJ2-1; possible D gene TRBD2, 6 bases. V was shortened by 0 bases and J by 1 base, with 10 bases between the two germline ends. The CDR3 consists of 16 residues. CDR1 SGHTA and CDR2 FQGNSA come from the germline V gene. The CDR3 loop reads CASSLAGGASYNEQFF. The DNA for the CDR3 is TGTGCCAGCAGCTTAGCGGGAGGAGCGTCCTACAATGAGCAGTTCTTC.

The chain recombines TRBV4-1 with TRBJ2-5; D uncertain. The V gene's germline CDR1 is MGHRA and CDR2 YSYEKL. V lost 0 bases and J 7 bases, leaving 15 bases between the germline ends. The CDR3 loop spans 15 amino acids. CDR3 protein: CASSQDNSGKGTQYF. The CDR3, as DNA: TGCGCCAGCAGCCAAGATAACTCGGGTAAAGGGACCCAGTACTTC.

The gene calls are TRBV7-8 and TRBJ2-7; TRBD1 agrees at 10 bases. Unmatched junction bases numbered 5, after V lost 0 bases and J lost 6 bases. The CDR3 loop spans 15 amino acids. In germline, CDR1 is SGHVS, CDR2 FQNEAQ. The CDR3 DNA sequence: TGTGCCAGCAGCTTAGCGGGGACAGGGGTCCGCGAGCAGTACTTC. Encoded protein: CASSLAGTGVREQYF.

The gene calls are TRBV15 and TRBJ1-5, with D perhaps matching TRBD1 (5 bases). Germline-derived CDR1 and CDR2 are LNHNV and YYDKDF (reference sequence). V gave up 0 bases and J gave up 4 bases, with 19 bases separating them. The CDR3 consists of 18 residues. This chain's CDR3 is CATSRDIGRQGGNQPQHF. Written as DNA, the CDR3 is TGTGCCACCAGCAGAGATATTGGGCGGCAGGGAGGGAATCAGCCCCAGCATTTT.

This CDR3 reads CASSSPDSSTDTQYF. The CDR3 region has the DNA TGTGCCAGCAGCTCGCCGGACAGCAGCACAGATACGCAGTATTTT. The genes are TRBV5-6 and TRBJ2-3; the D gene is possibly TRBD1 (6 bases). The CDR3 has 15 residues. V lost 3 bases and J 0 bases, leaving 11 bases between the germline ends. Germline CDR1 SGHDT, CDR2 YYEEEE.

CDR3 loop: CASSYSGLADYEQYF. The CDR3, as DNA: TGTGCCAGCAGTTATTCTGGACTAGCGGACTACGAGCAGTACTTC. The rearrangement joins TRBV6-2 or TRBV6-3 to TRBJ2-7, with 10 bases fitting TRBD2. Germline CDR1 is MNHEY and CDR2 is SVGEGT. After removal of 3 bases from V and 3 bases from J, the junction contained 5 bases not matched to a gene. CDR3 length equals 15 residues.

V gene TRBV7-6 combines with J gene TRBJ2-1; 9 bases are shared with TRBD1. From germline, CDR1 is SGHVS and CDR2 FNYEAQ. Trimming took 4 bases from V and 1 from J; bases not matched to a gene: 5. The CDR3 consists of 16 residues. This CDR3 is CASSSRQGVSYNEQFF. The CDR3 DNA reads TGTGCCAGCAGCTCCCGACAGGGGGTTTCCTACAATGAGCAGTTCTTC. Full variable domain (remainder filled in from reference TRBV7-6 and TRBJ2-1): GAGVSQSPRYKVTKRGQDVALRCDPISGHVSLYWYRQALGQGPEFLTYFNYEAQQDKSGLPNDRFSAERPEGSISTLTIQRTEQRDSAMYRCASSSRQGVSYNEQFFGPGTRLTVL.

V usage is TRBV13 and J usage is TRBJ2-6; D call uncertain. The ends were cut back, 0 bases at V and 2 bases at J, with 5 bases in the middle. The CDR3 is made up of 15 amino acids. Germline CDR1 is PRHDT and CDR2 is FYEKMQ (reference sequence). The CDR3 reads CASSLGQTGANVLTF. CDR3 in DNA: TGTGCCAGCAGCTTAGGACAGACTGGGGCCAACGTCCTGACTTTC. Full variable domain (outside the CDR3, taken from reference TRBV13 and TRBJ2-6): AAGVIQSPRHLIKEKRETATLKCYPIPRHDTVYWYQQGPGQDPQFLISFYEKMQSDKGSIPDRFSAQQFSDYHSELNMSSLELGDSALYFCASSLGQTGANVLTFGAGSRLTVL.

This chain connects TRBV16 to TRBJ1-2, with 10 bases that match TRBD1. The CDR3 is 16 residues long. Losses at the gene ends were 0 bases for V and 2 bases for J; bases not matched to a gene: 3. Germline CDR1 reads KGHSY; CDR2 reads FQNENV. CDR3 coding DNA: TGTGCCAGCAGCCAATCCCGACAGGGGGCGAACTATGGCTACACCTTC. It specifies CASSQSRQGANYGYTF.

The chain links TRBV28 to TRBJ2-7; 10 nucleotides align to TRBD2. From germline, CDR1 is MDHEN and CDR2 SYDVKM. Unmatched junction bases numbered 9, after V lost 6 bases and J lost 7 bases. CDR3 length: 14 residues. CDR3 sequence: CASRGLADPSEQYF. Here the CDR3 DNA reads TGTGCCAGCAGAGGACTAGCGGACCCTAGTGAGCAGTACTTC.

This clone was detected only a few times. This rearrangement joins TRBV4-3 to TRBJ2-7; 9 bases are a match to TRBD2. The CDR3 spans 15 residues. V was clipped by 5 bases and J by 4 bases; unmatched bases: 9. Germline-derived CDR1 and CDR2 are LGHNA and YSLEER. The CDR3 DNA reads TGCGCCAGCAGCTCGGGTTTGACTAGCGGATACGAGCAGTACTTC. Its protein is CASSSGLTSGYEQYF.

In DNA, the CDR3 is TGTGCCAGTAGCAGGGCCGATGGCTACACCTTC. It specifies CASSRADGYTF. V gene TRBV19 combines with J gene TRBJ1-2; weak D call: TRBD1 (5 bases). CDR3 size: 11 residues. Trimming removed 6 bases at V and 6 bases at J, with 8 bases between. CDR1 is LNHDA and CDR2 is SQIVND in the germline V gene (reference sequence).

This sequence joins TRBV7-2 and TRBJ2-3; 11 nucleotides agree with TRBD2. The V gene end was trimmed by 5 bases and the J gene end by 5 bases; junction bases not matched to a gene: 9. The germline V gene encodes CDR1 SGHTA and CDR2 FQGNSA. The CDR3 covers 16 residues. CDR3 protein: CASSRRLAGQGDTQYF. CDR3 nucleotide sequence: TGTGCCAGCAGCAGAAGACTAGCGGGACAGGGAGATACGCAGTATTTT.

This clone was seen a handful of times. This chain connects TRBV6-5 to TRBJ1-4, with TRBD1 identical over 8 bases. Germline V gives CDR1 MNHEY, CDR2 SVGAGI. The CDR3 runs 13 residues. J gave up 7 bases and V 6 bases, and 4 bases lay outside the gene matches. In nucleotides, the CDR3 is TGTGCCAGCAGACCTACAGGGGGTGAAAAACTGTTTTTT. Residues: CASRPTGGEKLFF.